This record looks at one TCR beta chain sequence and its context. No antigen is known for it. The entry originates in a study of cytomegalovirus exposure and HLA in healthy donors. General study findings and limits: In a later analysis, TCR association rates varied by HLA locus: DRB1 most, HLA-C fewest. The presence/absence work took it that sequencing depth was about the same across donors.

Both 60 Vbeta primers and 13 Jbeta primers went into the PCR. Method: immunoSEQ multiplex PCR; TCRdb's copy keeps in-frame clones and lacks some. The sample consists of 150,000 to 160,000 clones, approximately 81% of them appearing once. Germline loops: CDR1 SGHRS, CDR2 YFSETQ. The CDR3 consists of 18 residues. V trimming: 0 bases; J trimming: 5 bases; junction bases outside the gene matches: 15. The chain recombines TRBV5-1 with TRBJ2-3; TRBD2 matches 7 bases. Sequenced material: PBMCs. The receptor's source is a woman between 18 and 29 years old in good health and CMV-seronegative. CDR3 residues: CASSLARMGGSELDTQYF. CDR3 bases: TGCGCCAGCAGCTTGGCCAGGATGGGCGGGAGTGAGTTAGATACGCAGTATTTT.